This T cell receptor (beta chain) appears in the sequencing data of a study of PD-1 blockade in classical Hodgkin lymphoma. Sequenced by immunoSEQ multiplex PCR; TCRdb stores in-frame clones only, minus some. The data contain roughly 25,000 clones, approximately 68% of them singletons. Whole-study results and caveats: Among the patients, those starting nivolumab under 1 year after ASCT were excluded. Those achieving complete response showed baseline diversity like newly diagnosed patients.

The time point was: cycle 4 day 1 (C4D1), after about 6 weeks of nivolumab. Brentuximab vedotin exposure varied among the patients, all of whom had relapsed after autologous stem cell transplantation. A note on this clone: Its target is not known.

The V end was cut by 1 base, the J end by 0 bases, with 18 bases between. The CDR3 totals 18 residues. CDR1 is LGHNA and CDR2 is YSLEER in the germline V gene. The TCR sequence derives from a human donor with classical Hodgkin lymphoma. This specimen was peripheral blood mononuclear cells (PBMCs), taken before the fourth cycle of nivolumab. V and J are TRBV4-3 and TRBJ1-1; a possible D gene is TRBD1 (5 bases). The CDR3 DNA reads TGCGCCAGCAGCCAAGCCGTTGGAGGGGCAATAATGAACACTGAAGCTTTCTTT. Translation gives CASSQAVGGAIMNTEAFF.